One sample yielded the 19 T cell receptor beta chains listed below, sequenced in a study of T cells in Graves' hyperthyroidism and ophthalmopathy. TCR beta CDR3 region amplification was performed from RNA transcripts. RT-PCR in the first round (using the HTBI primer set) targeted the TCR CDR3. TCRdb reprocessed the multiplex PCR reads with MiXCR, giving one entry per CDR3 protein. This sample has 200,000 to 250,000 distinct CDR3 sequences, with roughly 17% found just once. Material for sequencing was blood. The receptor set was obtained from a woman aged 18-29 years with Graves' ophthalmopathy.

The CDR3 loop is CAWSRGASSYNEQFF. CDR3 nucleotide sequence: TGTGCCTGGAGCAGGGGCGCGAGCTCCTACAATGAGCAGTTCTTC. J is TRBJ2-1 and V is TRBV30; tentative D call: TRBD1 (6 bases). The germline V gene encodes CDR1 GTSNPN and CDR2 SVGIG (reference sequence). V was pared by 3 bases and J by 0 bases, with 12 bases between. This CDR3 is built from 15 residues.

There are many counts of this clonotype. J is TRBJ2-7 and V is TRBV10-3, with TRBD1 identical over 10 bases. The CDR3 is 13 amino acids. Looked up from germline, CDR1 is ENHRY and CDR2 is SYGVKD. The V gene end was trimmed by 5 bases and the J gene end by 5 bases; junction bases not matched to a gene: 3. The DNA of the CDR3 is TGTGCCATCAGTCCGGGACAGGGGAACGAGCAGTACTTC. Encoded protein: CAISPGQGNEQYF.

This clonotype has at least ten counts. This chain joins TRBV12-3 or TRBV12-4 and TRBJ1-1; TRBD1 matches 10 bases. This CDR3 contains 14 residues. J was trimmed by 2 bases and V by 6 bases; bases with no gene match: 3. The CDR3 region has the DNA TGTGCCAGCAGGGGGGACAGGGGTAACACTGAAGCTTTCTTT. It specifies CASRGDRGNTEAFF.

This clonotype was seen repeatedly, ten times or more. The rearrangement joins TRBV20-1 to TRBJ2-7; a weak D match, TRBD2 (5 bases). V lost 8 bases, J lost 2 bases, and 13 bases lay in between. The CDR3 runs to 12 residues. CDR1 is DFQATT, CDR2 SNEGSKA, per germline (reference sequence). The CDR3 here is CSSGIKAYEQYF. The CDR3 DNA reads TGCAGTTCCGGGATCAAGGCCTACGAGCAGTACTTC.

At least ten counts were recorded for this clonotype. The genes are TRBV9 and TRBJ2-7; D is unclear. The CDR3 runs 12 residues. Germline loops: CDR1 SGDLS, CDR2 YYNGEE. The V end was cut by 3 bases, the J end by 3 bases, with 7 bases between. This CDR3 is CASSANGYEQYF. Written as DNA, the CDR3 is TGTGCCAGCAGCGCAAACGGCTACGAGCAGTACTTC.

This clonotype was found many times. This sequence joins TRBV15 and TRBJ2-7; D unclear. The ends were cut back, 5 bases at V and 1 base at J, with 12 bases in the middle. Germline V gives CDR1 LNHNV, CDR2 YYDKDF (reference sequence). CDR3 length: 14 residues. CDR3 coding DNA: TGTGCCACCAGCGTGACTCCATCATCCTACGAGCAGTACTTC. This sequence encodes CATSVTPSSYEQYF.

In its sample, this clonotype was seen many times. The rearrangement links TRBV28 to TRBJ2-7, with a weak D call TRBD2 (6 bases). V was cut by 2 bases and J by 7 bases, with 21 bases left in between. The CDR3 is made up of 16 amino acids. The V gene's germline CDR1 is MDHEN and CDR2 SYDVKM. CDR3 in amino acids: CASSLPLSGGMYEQYF. The CDR3 nucleotides are TGTGCCAGCAGTTTACCTCTCAGTGGCGGGATGTATGAGCAGTACTTC.

This clonotype has at least ten counts. The chain uses TRBV29-1 and TRBJ1-6; D is ambiguous. The CDR3 is 15 residues long. Trimming removed 6 bases from V and 0 bases from J, with 12 bases in between. From germline, CDR1 is SQVTM and CDR2 ANQGSEA. DNA for the CDR3: TGCAGCGTGTCTGTGGGGAGCTCCTATAATTCACCCCTCCACTTT. It encodes CSVSVGSSYNSPLHF. Full variable domain (missing parts from reference TRBV29-1 and TRBJ1-6): SAVISQKPSRDICQRGTSLTIQCQVDSQVTMMFWYRQQPGQSLTLIATANQGSEATYESGFVIDKFPISRPNLTFSTLTVSNMSPEDSSIYLCSVSVGSSYNSPLHFGNGTRLTVT.

The table lists this clonotype with many counts. The chain uses TRBV2 and TRBJ1-5, with D unresolved. Trimming removed 7 bases from V and 4 bases from J, with 8 bases in between. Germline V lookup: CDR1 SNHLY, CDR2 FYNNEI. This CDR3 is 12 amino acids long. CDR3 loop: CASTFLNQPQHF. CDR3 nucleotide sequence: TGTGCCAGCACGTTTCTAAATCAGCCCCAGCATTTT. The full variable domain, its missing parts supplied by reference TRBV2 and TRBJ1-5, is EPEVTQTPSHQVTQMGQEVILRCVPISNHLYFYWYRQILGQKVEFLVSFYNNEISEKSEIFDDQFSVERPDGSNFTLKIRSTKLEDSAMYFCASTFLNQPQHFGDGTRLSIL.

This clonotype has at least ten counts. The chain uses TRBV11-2 and TRBJ2-3, with D possibly TRBD2 on 6 matching bases. CDR1 SGHAT and CDR2 FQNNGV come from the germline V gene. The CDR3 runs to 15 residues. V lost 3 bases to trimming and J lost 6 bases, with 16 bases between them. CDR3 sequence reads: CASSFLAFGADTQYF. The CDR3 nucleotides are TGTGCCAGCAGCTTCCTAGCGTTTGGTGCCGATACGCAGTATTTT.

There are a few counts of this clonotype. The chain couples TRBV19 to TRBJ2-1, with 14 bases matching TRBD2. The CDR3 totals 15 residues. Trimming cost V 6 bases and J 5 bases; bases outside gene matches: 3. CDR1 and CDR2 (germline): LNHDA, SQIVND (reference sequence). CDR3 in DNA: TGTGCCAGTAGGGAGGGACTAGCGGGGGACAATGAGCAGTTCTTC. Translating it yields CASREGLAGDNEQFF.

This clonotype was counted a single time. The chain has TRBV7-2 and TRBJ2-1, with 7 bases lining up with TRBD2. CDR1 and CDR2 from the germline V gene are SGHTA and FQGNSA. After removal of 0 bases from V and 0 bases from J, the junction contained 5 bases not matched to a gene. The CDR3 covers 17 residues. The CDR3 bases are TGTGCCAGCAGCTTAGCCGGGCGGGGGAGCTCCTACAATGAGCAGTTCTTC. Translating gives CASSLAGRGSSYNEQFF.

The table lists this clonotype with a few counts. The chain couples TRBV19 to TRBJ2-2; D unresolved. V lost 5 bases and J lost 0, with 13 bases in between. This CDR3 is 16 amino acids long. CDR1 is LNHDA and CDR2 is SQIVND in the germline V gene (reference sequence). In DNA, the CDR3 is TGTGCCAGTAGTTCAACATGGTACGCGAACACCGGGGAGCTGTTTTTT. This codes for CASSSTWYANTGELFF. The whole variable domain, remainder taken from reference TRBV19 and TRBJ2-2, is DGGITQSPKYLFRKEGQNVTLSCEQNLNHDAMYWYRQDPGQGLRLIYYSQIVNDFQKGDIAEGYSVSREKKESFPLTVTSAQKNPTAFYLCASSSTWYANTGELFFGEGSRLTVL.

Many counts were recorded for this clonotype. V usage is TRBV2 and J usage is TRBJ1-2; 10 bases line up with TRBD1. Per the germline V gene, CDR1 is SNHLY and CDR2 is FYNNEI. The V and J ends lost 2 bases and 5 bases, in that order; junction bases with no gene match: 2. The CDR3 contains 14 residues. The CDR3: CASSELGQGYGYTF. For the CDR3, the DNA is TGTGCCAGCAGTGAACTGGGACAGGGGTATGGCTACACCTTC.

This clonotype was counted at least ten times. The V gene is TRBV28, the J gene TRBJ1-1; 9 nucleotides line up with TRBD1. Germline values: CDR1 MDHEN, CDR2 SYDVKM. V was pared by 5 bases and J by 3 bases, with 4 bases of the junction left unmatched. The CDR3 consists of 14 residues. CDR3 in amino acids: CASSLGQGHTEAFF. The DNA of the CDR3 is TGTGCCAGCAGTCTTGGACAGGGGCACACTGAAGCTTTCTTT.

This clonotype was seen repeatedly, ten times or more. This sequence joins TRBV18 and TRBJ2-5; maybe TRBD2 (5 bases). Trimming took 8 bases from V and 0 from J, leaving 10 bases between them. This CDR3 spans 13 amino acids. The V gene's germline CDR1 is KGHSH and CDR2 LQKENI. In DNA, the CDR3 is TGTGCCAGCGTTCCGGGAAACCAAGAGACCCAGTACTTC. Protein: CASVPGNQETQYF.

In its sample, this clonotype was seen many times. The chain links TRBV18 to TRBJ1-2, with 7 positions matching TRBD1. J lost 4 bases, V lost 3 bases, and 8 bases had no gene match. Germline V gene data show CDR1 as KGHSH and CDR2 as LQKENI. There are 15 residues in the CDR3. The CDR3 spells CASSPGTVDVYGYTF. For the CDR3, the DNA is TGTGCCAGCTCACCTGGGACAGTCGACGTCTATGGCTACACCTTC.

This clonotype occurred many times. V and J are TRBV18 and TRBJ2-7; D ambiguous. CDR3 length: 12 amino acids. Trimming stripped 5 bases from V and 2 bases from J, with 7 bases between. Per germline, CDR1 KGHSH and CDR2 LQKENI. For the CDR3, the DNA is TGTGCCAGCTCAGGCGGAACCTACGAGCAGTACTTC. This codes for CASSGGTYEQYF.

The table lists this clonotype with many counts. The gene calls are TRBV5-1 and TRBJ1-5; tentative D call: TRBD1 (6 bases). The CDR3 has 17 amino acids. V lost 2 bases, J lost 0 bases, and 15 bases lay in between. Germline CDR1 and CDR2: SGHRS and YFSETQ. CDR3 nucleotide sequence: TGCGCCAGCAGCTTCGTCACAGGGACGTATAGCAATCAGCCCCAGCATTTT. Translation gives CASSFVTGTYSNQPQHF.